Listed below are T cell receptor beta chains from one sample, sequenced in a study of blood T cell repertoires in COVID-19. Some clones are missing from TCRdb's copy, which holds only in-frame ones; the method was immunoSEQ multiplex PCR. This sample carries roughly 80,000 clones, approximately 80% of them seen once, and the ten largest clones take 9% to 10%. Sequenced: peripheral blood. These receptors all stem from a human donor in a cohort sampled during active COVID-19. Each CDR3 is given with its conserved first and last residue. Fields, in order: D gene, J gene, clone size, V gene, CDR3 protein, CDR3 DNA. D genes are given only for firm matches. The listing skips clone size in some rows; elsewhere it reads once, few, many or a size class.

>-|TRBJ2-3|-|TRBV5-4
CASSQSLGASTDTQYF
TGTGCCAGCAGCCAGTCCCTAGGGGCTAGCACAGATACGCAGTATTTT
>TRBD2|TRBJ2-7|-|TRBV9
CASSVEASGGAYEQYF
TGTGCCAGCAGCGTAGAGGCTAGCGGGGGAGCCTACGAGCAGTACTTC
>TRBD1|TRBJ2-7|-|TRBV5-8
CASSADRGRTYEQYF
TGTGCCAGCAGCGCCGACAGGGGAAGAACTTACGAGCAGTACTTC
>TRBD1|TRBJ1-1|few|TRBV4-1
CASSQDWDRVGTEAFF
TGCGCCAGCAGCCAAGATTGGGACAGGGTGGGGACTGAAGCTTTCTTT
>-|TRBJ2-3|-|TRBV18
CASSPPRLATDTQYF
TGTGCCAGCTCACCACCGAGGCTAGCGACAGATACGCAGTATTTT
>TRBD1|TRBJ1-1|once|TRBV5-4
CASSYKRPGGNTEAFF
TGTGCCAGCAGCTATAAGAGGCCAGGGGGGAACACTGAAGCTTTCTTT
>-|TRBJ2-7|-|TRBV12-3/TRBV12-4
CASSFEAPYEQYF
TGTGCCAGCAGTTTTGAGGCGCCCTACGAGCAGTACTTC
>-|TRBJ1-5|few|TRBV28
CASSLPRGEGNQPQHF
TGTGCCAGCAGTTTACCCAGGGGAGAGGGAAATCAGCCCCAGCATTTT
>-|TRBJ1-2|-|TRBV5-5
CASSLNGLYGYTF
TGTGCCAGCAGCTTGAATGGGCTCTATGGCTACACCTTC
>-|TRBJ1-5|-|TRBV28
CASSSPGSNQPQHF
TGTGCCAGCAGTTCGCCAGGGTCTAATCAGCCCCAGCATTTT
>-|TRBJ2-2|-|TRBV6-7
CASSYPPSKHTGELFF
TGTGCCAGCAGTTACCCCCCTTCGAAGCACACCGGGGAGCTGTTTTTT
>TRBD1|TRBJ2-3|-|TRBV3-1/TRBV3-2
CASSQGTGKTDTQYF
TGTGCCAGCAGCCAAGGGACAGGGAAAACAGATACGCAGTATTTT
>-|TRBJ2-7|-|TRBV13
CASSRLGNYEQYF
TGTGCCAGCAGCCGACTAGGTAACTACGAGCAGTACTTC
>-|TRBJ1-1|-|TRBV19
CASSKNGRAEAFF
TGTGCCAGTAGTAAGAATGGCAGGGCCGAAGCTTTCTTT
>-|TRBJ1-2|-|TRBV19
CASSIEEGPYGYTF
TGTGCCAGTAGTATAGAGGAGGGACCCTATGGCTACACCTTC
>-|TRBJ2-3|-|TRBV20-1
CSARGLFDSTDTQYF
TGCAGTGCTCGTGGACTTTTTGACAGCACAGATACGCAGTATTTT
>TRBD1|TRBJ2-1|few|TRBV4-1
CASSRGQGAYEQFF
TGCGCCAGCAGCCGGGGACAGGGGGCGTATGAGCAGTTCTTC
>-|TRBJ1-3|-|TRBV19
CASKIAGRRNTIYF
TGTGCCAGTAAAATAGCGGGGAGAAGAAACACCATATATTTT
>-|TRBJ2-5|-|TRBV6-5
CASRAQETQYF
TGTGCCAGCAGGGCCCAAGAGACCCAGTACTTC
>-|TRBJ2-6|-|TRBV5-1
CASSLGGSGANVLTF
TGCGCCAGCAGCTTAGGGGGCTCTGGGGCCAACGTCCTGACTTTC
>-|TRBJ2-2|-|TRBV10-3
CAISALVSGDGSGELFF
TGTGCCATCAGTGCCTTGGTTAGCGGCGATGGGTCCGGGGAGCTGTTTTTT
>TRBD1|TRBJ2-1|-|TRBV7-7
CASSLGDRGSYNEQFF
TGTGCCAGCAGCTTGGGGGACAGGGGTTCCTACAATGAGCAGTTCTTC
>TRBD1|TRBJ1-1|-|TRBV6-5
CASSFRTGGMNTEAFF
TGTGCCAGCAGTTTTCGGACAGGGGGCATGAACACTGAAGCTTTCTTT
>TRBD1|TRBJ1-4|few|TRBV11-2
CASSLPPRGREKLFF
TGTGCCAGCAGCCTACCCCCAAGGGGGCGCGAAAAACTGTTTTTT
>-|TRBJ2-3|-|TRBV5-6
CASSTTGFNADTQYF
TGTGCCAGCAGCACCACAGGGTTCAACGCAGATACGCAGTATTTT
>-|TRBJ1-1|-|TRBV7-2
CASSLTGANTEAFF
TGTGCCAGCAGCTTAACAGGCGCGAACACTGAAGCTTTCTTT
>-|TRBJ2-2|few|TRBV9
CASSVVAGPNTGELFF
TGTGCCAGCAGCGTAGTGGCGGGGCCGAACACCGGGGAGCTGTTTTTT
>TRBD2|TRBJ2-2|-|TRBV30
CAWEQAGGINTGELFF
TGTGCCTGGGAACAGGCGGGGGGAATAAACACCGGGGAGCTGTTTTTT
>-|TRBJ1-4|once|TRBV18
CASSPGGEKLFF
TGTGCCAGCTCACCGGGGGGTGAAAAACTGTTTTTT
>TRBD1|TRBJ1-4|-|TRBV4-1
CASSQESGQGANLNEKLFF
TGCGCCAGCAGCCAAGAATCGGGCCAGGGGGCCAACCTTAATGAAAAACTGTTTTTT
>-|TRBJ1-2|-|TRBV6-1
CASSERGQPSNYGYTF
TGTGCCAGCAGTGAACGCGGGCAGCCCTCTAACTATGGCTACACCTTC
>TRBD2|TRBJ2-1|-|TRBV14
CASSQEFLAGQYSYNEQFF
TGTGCCAGCAGCCAAGAATTCCTAGCGGGACAATACTCCTACAATGAGCAGTTCTTC
>-|TRBJ2-5|once|TRBV28
CASSFLQETQYF
TGTGCCAGCAGTTTTCTTCAAGAGACCCAGTACTTC
>-|TRBJ1-1|-|TRBV7-2
CASSLGASGTEAFF
TGTGCCAGCAGCTTAGGTGCTAGTGGTACTGAAGCTTTCTTT
>TRBD1|TRBJ2-2|-|TRBV6-6
CASALQGANTGELFF
TGTGCCAGCGCATTACAGGGGGCTAACACCGGGGAGCTGTTTTTT
>-|TRBJ2-1|-|TRBV23-1
CASSQSTRDSYNEQFF
TGCGCCAGCAGTCAATCGACCAGGGACTCCTACAATGAGCAGTTCTTC
>TRBD1|TRBJ1-5|-|TRBV3-1/TRBV3-2
CASSQDATGAPNQPQHF
TGTGCCAGCAGCCAAGATGCAACAGGGGCCCCAAATCAGCCCCAGCATTTT
>TRBD1|TRBJ1-4|-|TRBV29-1
CSVSDRGGEKLFF
TGCAGCGTTTCGGACAGGGGAGGTGAAAAACTGTTTTTT
>-|TRBJ1-3|-|TRBV2
CASSEARGLGNTIYF
TGTGCCAGCAGTGAAGCTAGGGGTCTTGGAAACACCATATATTTT
>-|TRBJ2-5|-|TRBV3-1/TRBV3-2
CASSHTIREPRETQYF
TGTGCCAGCAGCCACACAATCCGGGAGCCGAGAGAGACCCAGTACTTC
>TRBD2|TRBJ2-5|-|TRBV5-1
CASSQAGASQETQYF
TGCGCCAGCAGCCAAGCGGGAGCGAGCCAAGAGACCCAGTACTTC